Listed below are T cell receptor beta chains from one sample, sequenced in a study of STAT3 mutations in large granular lymphocyte leukemia. Sequencing used immunoSEQ multiplex PCR; TCRdb keeps in-frame clones, though not all of them. The sample yields roughly 31,000 clones, over 60% seen once. Source material: peripheral blood mononuclear cells. These receptors originate from a woman aged 45-65 years with T-cell large granular lymphocyte leukemia. Some clones in this sample may be carry-over from other donors' samples. CDR3s include the opening cysteine and the closing phenylalanine or tryptophan. D genes are given only for firm matches. Expanded clones are given a class, and other clones once, few, many or no size at all.

clone_size: -; d_call: -; v_call: TRBV5-4; j_call: TRBJ2-3; cdr3_aa: CASSPSGRRSTDTQYF; cdr3_nt: TGTGCCAGCAGCCCTTCCGGACGGCGGTCCACAGATACGCAGTATTTT
clone_size: once; d_call: -; v_call: TRBV7-8; j_call: TRBJ2-1; cdr3_aa: CASSWPGGGAYNEQFF; cdr3_nt: TGTGCCAGCAGCTGGCCGGGGGGCGGAGCCTACAATGAGCAGTTCTTC
clone_size: -; d_call: -; v_call: TRBV30; j_call: TRBJ2-4; cdr3_aa: CAWSVPAGTLKNIQYF; cdr3_nt: TGTGCCTGGAGTGTACCGGCAGGGACCCTAAAAAACATTCAGTACTTC
clone_size: -; d_call: -; v_call: TRBV2; j_call: TRBJ1-5; cdr3_aa: CASTVLRDNQPQHF; cdr3_nt: TGTGCCAGCACGGTGCTGAGGGACAATCAGCCCCAGCATTTT
clone_size: -; d_call: TRBD2; v_call: TRBV7-2; j_call: TRBJ2-7; cdr3_aa: CASSPPDPSGSSYEQYF; cdr3_nt: TGTGCCAGCAGCCCCCCAGACCCCAGCGGGAGTTCGTACGAGCAGTACTTC
clone_size: -; d_call: TRBD1; v_call: TRBV15; j_call: TRBJ1-2; cdr3_aa: CATSVRRQGAGGYTF; cdr3_nt: TGTGCCACCAGCGTAAGAAGACAGGGGGCGGGTGGCTACACCTTC
clone_size: -; d_call: -; v_call: TRBV7-9; j_call: TRBJ2-1; cdr3_aa: CASSPTGLYFNGEQFF; cdr3_nt: TGTGCCAGCAGCCCCACCGGACTCTACTTTAACGGTGAGCAGTTCTTC
clone_size: few; d_call: -; v_call: TRBV18; j_call: TRBJ1-5; cdr3_aa: CASSAHNSNQPQHF; cdr3_nt: TGTGCCAGCTCAGCACACAATAGCAATCAGCCCCAGCATTTT
clone_size: -; d_call: TRBD2; v_call: TRBV5-4; j_call: TRBJ2-7; cdr3_aa: CASSRGLAEIYEQYF; cdr3_nt: TGTGCCAGCAGCAGGGGACTAGCGGAGATCTACGAGCAGTACTTC
clone_size: -; d_call: TRBD2; v_call: TRBV7-9; j_call: TRBJ2-3; cdr3_aa: CASSPLALTSGGTDTQYF; cdr3_nt: TGTGCCAGCAGCCCCCTGGCACTGACTAGCGGGGGCACAGATACGCAGTATTTT
clone_size: -; d_call: TRBD1; v_call: TRBV2; j_call: TRBJ1-2; cdr3_aa: CASSGTGGNGYTF; cdr3_nt: TGTGCCAGCAGTGGAACAGGGGGCAATGGCTACACCTTC
clone_size: few; d_call: TRBD1; v_call: TRBV7-2; j_call: TRBJ1-2; cdr3_aa: CASSLRQGARRDYGYTF; cdr3_nt: TGTGCCAGCAGCTTACGACAGGGGGCGCGAAGAGACTATGGCTACACCTTC
clone_size: -; d_call: -; v_call: TRBV11-2; j_call: TRBJ2-5; cdr3_aa: CASSPRGGGQETQYF; cdr3_nt: TGTGCCAGCAGCCCAAGGGGCGGAGGCCAAGAGACCCAGTACTTC
clone_size: -; d_call: TRBD2; v_call: TRBV30; j_call: TRBJ2-7; cdr3_aa: CAWGLAPWGGYEQYF; cdr3_nt: TGTGCCTGGGGACTAGCGCCCTGGGGGGGCTACGAGCAGTACTTC
clone_size: -; d_call: -; v_call: TRBV7-9; j_call: TRBJ2-7; cdr3_aa: CASSPDRGSYEQYF; cdr3_nt: TGTGCCAGCAGCCCCGATAGGGGATCCTACGAGCAGTACTTC
clone_size: -; d_call: TRBD1; v_call: TRBV28; j_call: TRBJ2-1; cdr3_aa: CASSSRGTGFF; cdr3_nt: TGTGCCAGCAGTTCCCGAGGGACAGGTTTCTTC
clone_size: -; d_call: -; v_call: TRBV7-2; j_call: TRBJ1-5; cdr3_aa: CASSLTSNQPQHF; cdr3_nt: TGTGCCAGCAGCTTAACTAGCAATCAGCCCCAGCATTTT
clone_size: -; d_call: TRBD1; v_call: TRBV28; j_call: TRBJ2-7; cdr3_aa: CASSYRDREWEQYF; cdr3_nt: TGTGCCAGCAGTTACAGGGACAGGGAGTGGGAGCAGTACTTC
clone_size: -; d_call: -; v_call: TRBV29-1; j_call: TRBJ2-7; cdr3_aa: CSVRAGTRWEQYF; cdr3_nt: TGCAGCGTTAGGGCGGGAACCAGGTGGGAGCAGTACTTC
clone_size: medium-sized; d_call: -; v_call: TRBV7-9; j_call: TRBJ2-5; cdr3_aa: CASSLASGQETQYF; cdr3_nt: TGTGCCAGCAGCTTAGCTTCAGGGCAAGAGACCCAGTACTTC
clone_size: -; d_call: TRBD1; v_call: TRBV30; j_call: TRBJ2-3; cdr3_aa: CAWRPGGFTDTQYF; cdr3_nt: TGTGCCTGGAGGCCAGGGGGCTTCACAGATACGCAGTATTTT
clone_size: -; d_call: -; v_call: TRBV7-9; j_call: TRBJ2-1; cdr3_aa: CASSLPPRLGPYNEQFF; cdr3_nt: TGTGCCAGCAGCTTACCCCCCCGGCTAGGGCCCTACAATGAGCAGTTCTTC
clone_size: -; d_call: -; v_call: TRBV7-7; j_call: TRBJ2-5; cdr3_aa: CASSLLSAGAETQYF; cdr3_nt: TGTGCTAGCAGCCTGCTCTCAGCAGGTGCCGAGACCCAGTACTTC
clone_size: -; d_call: TRBD2; v_call: TRBV18; j_call: TRBJ2-1; cdr3_aa: CASSLSLAGPNEQFF; cdr3_nt: TGTGCCAGCTCTTTGTCGCTAGCGGGACCCAATGAGCAGTTCTTC
clone_size: -; d_call: TRBD2; v_call: TRBV5-1; j_call: TRBJ2-3; cdr3_aa: CASKLLAGGAPDTQYF; cdr3_nt: TGCGCCAGCAAGCTACTAGCGGGAGGGGCCCCAGATACGCAGTATTTT
clone_size: -; d_call: -; v_call: TRBV5-1; j_call: TRBJ2-7; cdr3_aa: CASSLKPAYEQYF; cdr3_nt: TGCGCCAGCAGCTTAAAACCTGCCTACGAGCAGTACTTC
clone_size: -; d_call: -; v_call: TRBV5-1; j_call: TRBJ2-2; cdr3_aa: CASTVPNTGELFF; cdr3_nt: TGCGCCAGCACCGTCCCGAACACCGGGGAGCTGTTTTTT
clone_size: -; d_call: -; v_call: TRBV4-3; j_call: TRBJ1-1; cdr3_aa: CASSQGAGVVNTEAFF; cdr3_nt: TGCGCCAGCAGCCAAGGGGCGGGAGTGGTGAACACTGAAGCTTTCTTT
clone_size: -; d_call: -; v_call: TRBV29-1; j_call: TRBJ1-1; cdr3_aa: CSVDPGNTEAFF; cdr3_nt: TGCAGCGTTGATCCTGGGAACACTGAAGCTTTCTTT
clone_size: -; d_call: -; v_call: TRBV6-5; j_call: TRBJ2-1; cdr3_aa: CASSSLITGGGNEQFF; cdr3_nt: TGTGCCAGCAGTTCCCTGATCACAGGGGGAGGGAATGAGCAGTTCTTC
clone_size: -; d_call: -; v_call: TRBV6-6; j_call: TRBJ2-3; cdr3_aa: CASSYDRTDTQYF; cdr3_nt: TGTGCCAGCAGTTATGACCGCACAGATACGCAGTATTTT
clone_size: -; d_call: -; v_call: TRBV5-1; j_call: TRBJ1-1; cdr3_aa: CASSSGPMNTEAFF; cdr3_nt: TGCGCCAGCAGCTCCGGCCCAATGAACACTGAAGCTTTCTTT
clone_size: -; d_call: TRBD2; v_call: TRBV9; j_call: TRBJ2-7; cdr3_aa: CASSVGGGVTSYEQYF; cdr3_nt: TGTGCCAGCAGCGTAGGGGGAGGGGTGACATCCTACGAGCAGTACTTC
clone_size: -; d_call: TRBD2; v_call: TRBV7-9; j_call: TRBJ2-2; cdr3_aa: CASSLRKRESGELFF; cdr3_nt: TGTGCCAGCAGCTTAAGAAAGCGGGAGTCCGGGGAGCTGTTTTTT
clone_size: -; d_call: -; v_call: TRBV7-9; j_call: TRBJ2-3; cdr3_aa: CASTLGGGMSTDTQYF; cdr3_nt: TGTGCCAGCACCTTAGGGGGAGGCATGAGCACAGATACGCAGTATTTT
clone_size: -; d_call: -; v_call: TRBV6-5; j_call: TRBJ1-2; cdr3_aa: CASSYNTPGYGYTF; cdr3_nt: TGTGCCAGCAGTTACAACACCCCTGGCTATGGCTACACCTTC
clone_size: -; d_call: -; v_call: TRBV4-2; j_call: TRBJ2-7; cdr3_aa: CASSQGGYEQYF; cdr3_nt: TGTGCCAGCAGCCAAGGAGGGTACGAGCAGTACTTC
clone_size: -; d_call: TRBD1; v_call: TRBV30; j_call: TRBJ2-7; cdr3_aa: CAWSGTAYEQYF; cdr3_nt: TGTGCCTGGAGCGGGACAGCCTACGAGCAGTACTTC
clone_size: -; d_call: -; v_call: TRBV6-1; j_call: TRBJ1-5; cdr3_aa: CASSEPPLTRDGNQPQHF; cdr3_nt: TGTGCCAGCAGTGAACCGCCGTTAACGAGGGATGGTAATCAGCCCCAGCATTTT
clone_size: -; d_call: -; v_call: TRBV7-9; j_call: TRBJ2-1; cdr3_aa: CASSRGTGRRNEQFF; cdr3_nt: TGTGCCAGCAGTCGCGGCACAGGGAGGAGAAATGAGCAGTTCTTC
clone_size: -; d_call: -; v_call: TRBV4-1; j_call: TRBJ1-4; cdr3_aa: CASSQVVGEKLFF; cdr3_nt: TGCGCCAGCAGCCAAGTCGTCGGTGAAAAACTGTTTTTT
clone_size: -; d_call: -; v_call: TRBV7-2; j_call: TRBJ2-7; cdr3_aa: CASSPEAYEQYF; cdr3_nt: TGTGCCAGCAGCCCCGAAGCCTACGAGCAGTACTTC